What follows is one T cell receptor beta chain and its context. Clones were sequenced by immunoSEQ multiplex PCR, and TCRdb holds only the in-frame ones, with some missing. The sample consists of some 22,000 clones, around 89% of them appearing once. The source of the sample is a study of PD-L1 blockade in urothelial cancer. The sample in question was PBMCs, obtained around atezolizumab (anti-PD-L1) treatment. The TCR originated in a woman aged 55-70 years with urothelial cancer.

The CDR3 sequence is CATKREGRSGNTIYF. The CDR3 DNA is TGTGCCACCAAAAGGGAGGGTCGCTCTGGAAACACCATATATTTT. This chain links TRBV27 with TRBJ1-3; D uncertain. This CDR3 spans 15 amino acids. Between the trimmed V and J ends, which lost 10 bases and 0 bases, there was a span of 16 bases. Germline CDR1 MNHEY, CDR2 SMNVEV (reference sequence).